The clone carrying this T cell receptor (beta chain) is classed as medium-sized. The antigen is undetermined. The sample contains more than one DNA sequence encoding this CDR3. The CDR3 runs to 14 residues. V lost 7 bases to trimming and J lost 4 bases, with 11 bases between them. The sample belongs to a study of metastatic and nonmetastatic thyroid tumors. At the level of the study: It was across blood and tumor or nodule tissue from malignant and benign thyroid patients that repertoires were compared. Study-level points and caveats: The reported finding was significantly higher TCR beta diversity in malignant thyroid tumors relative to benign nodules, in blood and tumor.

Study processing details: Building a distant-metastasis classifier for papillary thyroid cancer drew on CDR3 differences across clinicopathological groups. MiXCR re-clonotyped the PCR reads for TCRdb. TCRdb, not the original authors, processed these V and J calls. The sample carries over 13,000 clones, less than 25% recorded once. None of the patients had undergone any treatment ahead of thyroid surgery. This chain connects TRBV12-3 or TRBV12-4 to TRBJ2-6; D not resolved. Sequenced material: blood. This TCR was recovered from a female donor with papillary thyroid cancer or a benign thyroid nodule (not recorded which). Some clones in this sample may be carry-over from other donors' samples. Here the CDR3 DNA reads TGTGCCAGCACAGTGTGGGAAGGGGCCAACGTCCTGACTTTC. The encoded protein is CASTVWEGANVLTF.